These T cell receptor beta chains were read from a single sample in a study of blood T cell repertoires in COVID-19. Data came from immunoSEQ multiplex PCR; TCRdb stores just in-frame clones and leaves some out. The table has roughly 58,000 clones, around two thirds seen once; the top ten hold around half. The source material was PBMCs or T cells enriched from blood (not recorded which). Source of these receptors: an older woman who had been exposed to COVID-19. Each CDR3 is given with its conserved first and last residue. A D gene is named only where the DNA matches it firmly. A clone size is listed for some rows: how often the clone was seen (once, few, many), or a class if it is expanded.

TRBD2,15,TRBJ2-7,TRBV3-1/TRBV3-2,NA,CASSLGLAGTYEQYF,TGTGCCAGCAGCCTAGGACTAGCGGGAACCTACGAGCAGTACTTC
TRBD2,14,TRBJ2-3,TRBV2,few,CASSGLAGGDTQYF,TGTGCCAGCAGTGGACTAGCGGGGGGAGATACGCAGTATTTT
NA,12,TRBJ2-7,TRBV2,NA,CASSDGPNEQYF,TGTGCCAGCAGTGACGGTCCTAACGAGCAGTACTTC
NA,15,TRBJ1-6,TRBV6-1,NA,CASSEVSGHNSPLHF,TGTGCCAGCAGTGAAGTATCAGGCCATAATTCACCCCTCCACTTT
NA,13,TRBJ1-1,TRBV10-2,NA,CASSADLDTEAFF,TGCGCCAGCAGTGCGGACTTGGACACTGAAGCTTTCTTT
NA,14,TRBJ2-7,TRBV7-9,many,CASSLLGQLYEQYF,TGTGCCAGCAGCTTACTAGGACAGCTCTACGAGCAGTACTTC
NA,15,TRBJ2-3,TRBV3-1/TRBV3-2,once,CASSQAGASTDTQYF,TGTGCCAGCAGCCAAGCGGGTGCTAGCACAGATACGCAGTATTTT
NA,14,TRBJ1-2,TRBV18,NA,CASSPSEGVSGYTF,TGTGCCAGCTCACCGTCAGAGGGTGTATCTGGCTACACCTTC
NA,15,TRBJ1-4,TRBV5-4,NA,CASSLGGSRVEKLFF,TGTGCCAGCAGCTTGGGGGGAAGCAGGGTGGAAAAACTGTTTTTT
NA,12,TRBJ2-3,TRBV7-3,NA,CASRLYTDTQYF,TGTGCCAGCAGACTCTACACAGATACGCAGTATTTT
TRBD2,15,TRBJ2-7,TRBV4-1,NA,CASSQFEREGYEQYF,TGCGCCAGCAGCCAATTTGAGCGGGAGGGCTACGAGCAGTACTTC
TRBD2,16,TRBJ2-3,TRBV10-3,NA,CAISEGGRGPTDTQYF,TGTGCCATCAGTGAGGGCGGGAGAGGGCCCACAGATACGCAGTATTTT
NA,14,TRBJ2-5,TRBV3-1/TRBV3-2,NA,CASSPGVRQETQYF,TGTGCCAGCAGCCCAGGGGTGCGCCAAGAGACCCAGTACTTC
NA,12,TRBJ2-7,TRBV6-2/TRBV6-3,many,CASSQNAYEQYF,TGTGCCAGCAGTCAGAATGCCTACGAGCAGTACTTC
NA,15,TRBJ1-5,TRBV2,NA,CASSRGGGSNQPQHF,TGTGCCAGCTCCCGCGGCGGGGGTAGCAATCAGCCCCAGCATTTT
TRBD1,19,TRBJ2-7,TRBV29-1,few,CSVADRVLSPVLGGYEQYF,TGCAGCGTTGCGGACAGGGTCCTCAGTCCTGTCCTGGGCGGATACGAGCAGTACTTC
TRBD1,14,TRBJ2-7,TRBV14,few,CASSRGQLSYEQYF,TGTGCCAGCAGCCGGGGACAGCTCTCCTACGAGCAGTACTTC
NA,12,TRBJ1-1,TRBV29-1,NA,CSVEPGNTEAFF,TGCAGCGTTGAACCCGGGAACACTGAAGCTTTCTTT
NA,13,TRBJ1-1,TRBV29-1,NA,CSVRETENTEAFF,TGCAGCGTGAGGGAGACCGAGAACACTGAAGCTTTCTTT
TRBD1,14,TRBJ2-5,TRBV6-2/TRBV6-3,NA,CASSSRGLQETQYF,TGTGCCAGCAGCTCTAGGGGGCTCCAAGAGACCCAGTACTTC
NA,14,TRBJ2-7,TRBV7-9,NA,CASRKGDGDYEQYF,TGTGCCAGCAGGAAGGGGGACGGGGACTACGAGCAGTACTTC
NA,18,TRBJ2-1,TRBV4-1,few,CASSHRLRDLHQANEQFF,TGCGCCAGCAGCCATAGATTGCGGGACCTCCACCAGGCCAATGAGCAGTTCTTC
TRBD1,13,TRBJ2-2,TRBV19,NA,CASSMDRGGELFF,TGTGCCAGTAGTATGGACAGGGGCGGGGAGCTGTTTTTT
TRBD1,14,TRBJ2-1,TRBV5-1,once,CASSLLAGGNEQFF,TGCGCCAGCAGCTTGTTAGCAGGGGGCAATGAGCAGTTCTTC
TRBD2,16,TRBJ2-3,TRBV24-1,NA,CATSGILAGGPDTQYF,TGTGCCACCAGTGGTATACTAGCGGGGGGACCAGATACGCAGTATTTT
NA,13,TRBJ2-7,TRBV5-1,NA,CASSRGSPYEQYF,TGCGCCAGCAGCAGGGGCAGCCCCTACGAGCAGTACTTC
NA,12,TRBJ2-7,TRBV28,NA,CASSSEFWEQYF,TGTGCCAGCAGTTCGGAGTTCTGGGAGCAGTACTTC
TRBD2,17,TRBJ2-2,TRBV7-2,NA,CASSPSGGGARTGELFF,TGTGCCAGCAGCCCCTCGGGCGGGGGGGCTCGGACCGGGGAGCTGTTTTTT
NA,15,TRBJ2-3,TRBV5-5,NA,CASSLGPPSADTQYF,TGTGCCAGCAGCTTGGGCCCTCCGAGCGCAGATACGCAGTATTTT
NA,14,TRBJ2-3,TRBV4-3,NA,CASSQGLRADTQYF,TGCGCCAGCAGCCAAGGGCTTCGGGCAGATACGCAGTATTTT
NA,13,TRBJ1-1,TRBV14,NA,CASSQETEAEAFF,TGTGCCAGCAGCCAAGAAACCGAGGCTGAAGCTTTCTTT
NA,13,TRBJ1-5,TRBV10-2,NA,CASNGQLNQPQHF,TGCGCCAGCAATGGACAGCTCAATCAGCCCCAGCATTTT
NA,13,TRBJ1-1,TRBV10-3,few,CAIQGGARTEAFF,TGTGCCATCCAGGGAGGGGCGCGCACTGAAGCTTTCTTT
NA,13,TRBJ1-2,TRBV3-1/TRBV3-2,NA,CASSQESGTGYTF,TGTGCCAGCAGCCAAGAAAGTGGCACGGGCTACACCTTC
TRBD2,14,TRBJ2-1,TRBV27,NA,CASSLTTSPNEQFF,TGTGCCAGCAGTTTAACGACTAGCCCTAATGAGCAGTTCTTC
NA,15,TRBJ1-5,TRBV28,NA,CASSIQGFGNQPQHF,TGTGCCAGCAGTATACAGGGATTTGGCAATCAGCCCCAGCATTTT
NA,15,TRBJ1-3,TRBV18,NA,CASSPGGYSGNTIYF,TGTGCCAGCTCACCAGGCGGATACTCTGGAAACACCATATATTTT
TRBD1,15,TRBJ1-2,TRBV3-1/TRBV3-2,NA,CASSPRQGEGHGYTF,TGTGCCAGCAGCCCCAGACAGGGTGAGGGGCATGGCTACACCTTC
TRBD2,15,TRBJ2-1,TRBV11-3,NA,CASSLGLAVYNEQFF,TGTGCCAGCAGCTTAGGACTAGCGGTTTACAATGAGCAGTTCTTC
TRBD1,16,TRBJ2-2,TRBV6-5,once,CASSYRDRFSRGELFF,TGTGCCAGCAGTTACCGGGACAGGTTTTCAAGGGGGGAGCTGTTTTTT
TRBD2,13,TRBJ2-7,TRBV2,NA,CASLGGTSSEQYF,TGTGCCAGCCTCGGAGGGACTAGCAGCGAGCAGTACTTC
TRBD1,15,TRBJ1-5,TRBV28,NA,CASSAGTGNLKPQHF,TGTGCCAGCAGTGCAGGGACAGGGAATCTTAAGCCCCAGCATTTT
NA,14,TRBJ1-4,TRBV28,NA,CASSLAGSFEKLFF,TGTGCCAGCAGTTTAGCGGGGTCATTCGAAAAACTGTTTTTT
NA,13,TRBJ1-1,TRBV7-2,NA,CASSFTVNTEAFF,TGTGCCAGCAGTTTCACGGTGAACACTGAAGCTTTCTTT
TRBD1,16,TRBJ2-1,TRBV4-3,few,CASSQEEGQGYNEQFF,TGCGCCAGCAGCCAAGAGGAGGGACAGGGGTACAATGAGCAGTTCTTC
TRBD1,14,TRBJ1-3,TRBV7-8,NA,CASSLATGGSAIYF,TGTGCCAGCAGCCTAGCAACAGGGGGATCGGCCATATATTTT
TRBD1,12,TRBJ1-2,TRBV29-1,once,CSVSDRAYGYTF,TGCAGCGTTTCTGACAGGGCCTATGGCTACACCTTC
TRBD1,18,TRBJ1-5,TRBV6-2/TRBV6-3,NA,CASSYTRTGGVSNQPQHF,TGTGCCAGCAGTTACACTCGGACAGGGGGCGTAAGCAATCAGCCCCAGCATTTT
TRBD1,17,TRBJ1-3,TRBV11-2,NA,CASSLISGGGSGNTIYF,TGTGCCAGCAGCTTAATTTCAGGGGGCGGCTCTGGAAACACCATATATTTT
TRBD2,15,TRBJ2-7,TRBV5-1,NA,CASSLAVGRLDEQYF,TGCGCCAGCAGCTTGGCGGTCGGGAGGCTCGACGAGCAGTACTTC